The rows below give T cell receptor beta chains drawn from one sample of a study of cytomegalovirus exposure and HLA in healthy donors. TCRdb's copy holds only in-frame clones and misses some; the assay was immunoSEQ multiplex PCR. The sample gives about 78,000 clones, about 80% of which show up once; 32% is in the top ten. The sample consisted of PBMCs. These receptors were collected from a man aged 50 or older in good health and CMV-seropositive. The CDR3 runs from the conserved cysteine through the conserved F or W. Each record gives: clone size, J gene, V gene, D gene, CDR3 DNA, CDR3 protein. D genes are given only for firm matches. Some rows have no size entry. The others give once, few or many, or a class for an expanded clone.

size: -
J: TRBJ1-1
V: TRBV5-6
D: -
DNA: TGTGCCAGCAGCTTCGGCAGAGGGGGCACTGAAGCTTTCTTT
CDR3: CASSFGRGGTEAFF

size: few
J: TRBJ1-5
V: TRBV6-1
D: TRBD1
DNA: TGTGCCAGCAGTGAAAGGACAGGGGGTTATAGCAATCAGCCCCAGCATTTT
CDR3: CASSERTGGYSNQPQHF

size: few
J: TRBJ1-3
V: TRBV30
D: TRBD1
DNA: TGTGCCTGGAGTGTAATCGTCGCGGGACAGGGAAACACCATATATTTT
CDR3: CAWSVIVAGQGNTIYF

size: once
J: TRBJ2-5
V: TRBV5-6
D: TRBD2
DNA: TGTGCCAGCAGCGCGTTAGCGGGTCAAGAGACCCAGTACTTC
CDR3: CASSALAGQETQYF

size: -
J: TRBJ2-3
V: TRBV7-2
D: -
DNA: TGTGCCAGCAGCTTAATCGGCGGCCCCGGCACAGATACGCAGTATTTT
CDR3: CASSLIGGPGTDTQYF

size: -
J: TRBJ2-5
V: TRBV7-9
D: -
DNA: TGTGCCAGCAGCCGTCGGGGGGAGACCCAGTACTTC
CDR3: CASSRRGETQYF

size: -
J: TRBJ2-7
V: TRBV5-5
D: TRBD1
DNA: TGTGCCAGCAGCTTAGGACAGGGATTGTCCTACGAGCAGTACTTC
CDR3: CASSLGQGLSYEQYF

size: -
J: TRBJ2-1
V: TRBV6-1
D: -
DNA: TGTGCCAGCAGTGTTATCCCCGGTTCTGGTGAGCAGTTCTTC
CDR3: CASSVIPGSGEQFF

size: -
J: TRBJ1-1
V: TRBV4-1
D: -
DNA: TGCGCCAGCACTAGACAGGATGGGAACACTGAAGCTTTCTTT
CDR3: CASTRQDGNTEAFF

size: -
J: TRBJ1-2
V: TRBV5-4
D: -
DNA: TGTGCCAGCAGTATGGGGCTTCAGGGGCCCTATGGCTACACCTTC
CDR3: CASSMGLQGPYGYTF

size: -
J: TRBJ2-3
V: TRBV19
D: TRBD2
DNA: TGTGCCAGTAGTATCCTAGCGGACACAGATACGCAGTATTTT
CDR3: CASSILADTDTQYF

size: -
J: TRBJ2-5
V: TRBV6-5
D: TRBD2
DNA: TGTGCCAGCAGTTCGGGGCGGTTCCTAGCGGGAGGGCCTCTAGACTTC
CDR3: CASSSGRFLAGGPLDF

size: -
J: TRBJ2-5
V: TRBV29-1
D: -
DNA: TGCAGCGTTGAATATGGAGGACAGTTTCAAGAGACCCAGTACTTC
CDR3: CSVEYGGQFQETQYF

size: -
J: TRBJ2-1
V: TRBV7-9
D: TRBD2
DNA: TGTGCCAGCAGCTCCTTAGCGGGAGGCTTCTCCAATGAGCAGTTCTTC
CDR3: CASSSLAGGFSNEQFF

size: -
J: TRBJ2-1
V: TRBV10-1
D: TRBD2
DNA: TGCGCCAGCAGTTCTAGCGGGAGGGTCAATGAGCAGTTCTTC
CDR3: CASSSSGRVNEQFF

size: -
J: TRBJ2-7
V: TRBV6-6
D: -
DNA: TGTGCCAGCAGTTACTCCCGGGACACCTCTGAGGGGCAGTACTTC
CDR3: CASSYSRDTSEGQYF

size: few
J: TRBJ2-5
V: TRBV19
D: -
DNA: TGTGCCAGTACTAAGACCGGGGACCAAGAGACCCAGTACTTC
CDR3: CASTKTGDQETQYF

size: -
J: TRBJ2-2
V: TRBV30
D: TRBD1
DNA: TGTGCCTGGAGAGGGGACAGGGTCACCGGGGAGCTGTTTTTT
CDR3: CAWRGDRVTGELFF

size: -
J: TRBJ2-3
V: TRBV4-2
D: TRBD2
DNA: TGTGCCAGCAGCCCCTCTAGCGGCATGGGAGATACGCAGTATTTT
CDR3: CASSPSSGMGDTQYF

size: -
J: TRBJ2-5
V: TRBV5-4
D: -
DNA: TGTGCCAGCAGCTCGGGGGTTGAAGAGACCCAGTACTTC
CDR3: CASSSGVEETQYF

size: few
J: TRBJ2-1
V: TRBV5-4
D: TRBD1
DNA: TGTGCCAGCAGATCAGGGGGCAATGAGCAGTTCTTC
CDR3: CASRSGGNEQFF

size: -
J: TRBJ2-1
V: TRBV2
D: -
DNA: TGTGCCAGCAGCCAGTTCACGGGCAATGAGCAGTTCTTC
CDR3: CASSQFTGNEQFF

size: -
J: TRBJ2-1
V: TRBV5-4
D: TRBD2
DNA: TGTGCCAGCAGCGCGAGCGGGAGATCCTACAATGAGCAGTTCTTC
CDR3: CASSASGRSYNEQFF

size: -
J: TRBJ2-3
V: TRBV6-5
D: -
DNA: TGTGCCAGCAGTTTAGTTGCGGGGACCCCTTGGGATACGCAGTATTTT
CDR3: CASSLVAGTPWDTQYF

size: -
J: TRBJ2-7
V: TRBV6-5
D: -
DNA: TGTGCCAGCACCCAGATTGGCACGGCGACAGACTTC
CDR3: CASTQIGTATDF

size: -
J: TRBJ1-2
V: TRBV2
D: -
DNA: TGTGCCAGCAGACGTGATAACAGGGAAGGCGGCTACACCTTC
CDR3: CASRRDNREGGYTF

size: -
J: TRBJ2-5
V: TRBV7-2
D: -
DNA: TGTGCCAGCAGCCGGACTGGAGAGACCCAGTACTTC
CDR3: CASSRTGETQYF

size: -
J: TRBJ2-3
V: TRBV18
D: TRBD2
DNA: TGTGCCAGCTCACCGACTAGCGGGAAGCTGGATACGCAGTATTTT
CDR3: CASSPTSGKLDTQYF

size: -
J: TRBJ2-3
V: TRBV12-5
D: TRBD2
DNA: TGTGCTAGTGGTTTAAACCGGGGGGGTCTCCGGGACTCTTCTAGCACAGATACGCAGTATTTT
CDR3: CASGLNRGGLRDSSSTDTQYF

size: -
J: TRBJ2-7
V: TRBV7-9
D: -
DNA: TGTTCCAGCAGCTCAACGACAGTGAACCCTTCCTACGAGCAGTACTTC
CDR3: CSSSSTTVNPSYEQYF

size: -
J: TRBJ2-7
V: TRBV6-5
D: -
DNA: TGTGCCAGCAGACGTACCGGGACACCCACCTACGAGCAGTACTTC
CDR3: CASRRTGTPTYEQYF

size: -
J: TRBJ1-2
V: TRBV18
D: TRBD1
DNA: TGTGCCAGCTCATCGTCACAGGGGTCCTATGGCTACACCTTC
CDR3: CASSSSQGSYGYTF

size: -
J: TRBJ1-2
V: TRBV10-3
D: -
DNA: TGTGCCATCAGTGAGGACTCAGCTAACTATGGCTACACCTTC
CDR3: CAISEDSANYGYTF

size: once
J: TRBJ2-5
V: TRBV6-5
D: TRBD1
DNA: TGTGCCAGCAAACCAGGACAGGGGAGACAAGAGACCCAGTACTTC
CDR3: CASKPGQGRQETQYF

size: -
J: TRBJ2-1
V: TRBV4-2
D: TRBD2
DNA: TGTGCCAGCAGCCAAGAGACCAGCGGGAGGGGCTACAATGAGCAGTTCTTC
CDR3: CASSQETSGRGYNEQFF

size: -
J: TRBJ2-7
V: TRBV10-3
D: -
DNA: TGTGCCATCAGTGAAGGGACACCCTACGAGCAGTACTTC
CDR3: CAISEGTPYEQYF

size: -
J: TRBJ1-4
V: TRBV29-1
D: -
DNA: TGCAGCGTTGCCCAGGGTGGTACTAATGAAAAACTGTTTTTT
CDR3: CSVAQGGTNEKLFF

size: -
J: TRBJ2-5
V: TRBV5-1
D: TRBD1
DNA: TGCGCCAGCAGCTTAGGGGGACAGCAAGAGACCCAGTACTTC
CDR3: CASSLGGQQETQYF

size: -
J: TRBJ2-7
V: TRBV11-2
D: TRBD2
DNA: TGTGCCAGCAAGTTAGCGGGAGCTTTTGAGCAGTACTTC
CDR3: CASKLAGAFEQYF

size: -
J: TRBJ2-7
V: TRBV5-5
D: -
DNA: TGTGCCAGCAGCTTCTTTTTAGGAACTAGCTACGAGCAGTACTTC
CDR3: CASSFFLGTSYEQYF

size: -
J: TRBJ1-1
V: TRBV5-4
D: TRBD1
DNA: TGTGCCAGCAGCTCAGGGACAGGGTATTCGAACACTGAAGCTTTCTTT
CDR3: CASSSGTGYSNTEAFF

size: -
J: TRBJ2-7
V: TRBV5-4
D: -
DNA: TGTGCCAGCAGCTTGAGGACTTCAACCTACGAGCAGTACTTC
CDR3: CASSLRTSTYEQYF

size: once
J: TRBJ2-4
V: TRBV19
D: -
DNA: TGTGCCAGTAGTACCATAGCCAAAAACATTCAGTACTTC
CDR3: CASSTIAKNIQYF

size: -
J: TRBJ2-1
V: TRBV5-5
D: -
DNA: TGTGCCAGCAGCCCTAGCGCTAGCTCCTACAATGAGCAGTTCTTC
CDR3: CASSPSASSYNEQFF

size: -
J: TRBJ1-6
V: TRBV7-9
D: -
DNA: TGTGCCAGCAGCTTGGAGACAGCAAATTCACCCCTCCACTTT
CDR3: CASSLETANSPLHF

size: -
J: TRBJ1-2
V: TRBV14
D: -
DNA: TGTGCCAGCAGCCCCCAGGGGTGGCACTATGGCTACACCTTC
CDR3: CASSPQGWHYGYTF

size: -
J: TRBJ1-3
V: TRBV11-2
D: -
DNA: TGTGCCAGCAGCTTAGTAAGCACAGATTCCTCTGGAAACACCATATATTTT
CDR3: CASSLVSTDSSGNTIYF

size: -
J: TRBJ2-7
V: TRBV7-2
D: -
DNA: TGTGCCAGCAGCCAATGCTACGAGCAGTACTTC
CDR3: CASSQCYEQYF

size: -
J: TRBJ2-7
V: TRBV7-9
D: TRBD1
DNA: TGTGCCAGCAGCTTAGCTCTCGGGACAGGGTCCTACGAGCAGTACTTC
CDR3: CASSLALGTGSYEQYF

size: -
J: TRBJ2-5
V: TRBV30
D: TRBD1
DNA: TGTGCCCTGTTAAGGGGGCTCCAAGAGACCCAGTACTTC
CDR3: CALLRGLQETQYF

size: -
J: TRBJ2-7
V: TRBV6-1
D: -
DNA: TGTGCCAGCAGTGAAGACGGAGGGGGCCATTACGAGCAGTACTTC
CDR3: CASSEDGGGHYEQYF

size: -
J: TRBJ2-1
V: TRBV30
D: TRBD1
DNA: TGTGCCTGGAGTCGACAGGGATTAAACAATGAGCAGTTCTTC
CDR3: CAWSRQGLNNEQFF